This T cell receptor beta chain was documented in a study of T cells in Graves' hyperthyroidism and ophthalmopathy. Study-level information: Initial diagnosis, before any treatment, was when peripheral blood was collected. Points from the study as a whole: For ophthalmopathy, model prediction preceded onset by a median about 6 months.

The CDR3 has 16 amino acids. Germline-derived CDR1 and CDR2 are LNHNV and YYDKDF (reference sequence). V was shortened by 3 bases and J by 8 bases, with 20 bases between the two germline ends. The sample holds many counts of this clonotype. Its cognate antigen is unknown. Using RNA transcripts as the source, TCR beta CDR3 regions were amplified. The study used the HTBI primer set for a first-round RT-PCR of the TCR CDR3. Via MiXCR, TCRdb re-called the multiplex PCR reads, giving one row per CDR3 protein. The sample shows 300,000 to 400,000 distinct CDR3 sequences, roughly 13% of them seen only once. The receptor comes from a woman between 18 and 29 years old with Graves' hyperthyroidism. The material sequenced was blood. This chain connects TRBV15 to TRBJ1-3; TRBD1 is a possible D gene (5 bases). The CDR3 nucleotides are TGTGCCACCAGCAGGGGCATCGGGGCTCTGGAGGACACCATATATTTT. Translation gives CATSRGIGALEDTIYF.